The 13 T cell receptor beta chains listed next were all sequenced from one sample in a study of CD8 T cells in ankylosing spondylitis. General study points: Roughly eight highly homologous variants made up a TCR beta motif that seemed to typify ankylosing spondylitis blood.

A single record per CDR3 protein comes from TCRdb applying MiXCR to the 5' RACE reads. The sample includes 330,000 or so distinct CDR3 sequences, around 7.6% of them seen just once. No cognate antigen is known for these TCRs. The source material was blood, either unsorted or a sorted T cell fraction (not recorded which). The receptor source for this set is a male donor with ankylosing spondylitis.

This clonotype has a handful of counts. This chain's CDR3 is CASTMIPGASQPQHF. In DNA, the CDR3 is TGTGCCAGCACCATGATCCCGGGGGCTTCTCAGCCCCAGCATTTT. J is TRBJ1-5 and V is TRBV2; the D gene is possibly TRBD1 (6 bases). The CDR3 covers 15 residues. V was shortened by 7 bases and J by 6 bases, with 19 bases between the two germline ends. CDR1 and CDR2 from the germline V gene are SNHLY and FYNNEI.

This clonotype was seen a few times. The chain has TRBV7-2 and TRBJ2-7, with 7 bases matching TRBD2. CDR1 SGHTA and CDR2 FQGNSA come from the germline V gene. Trimming removed 1 base from V and 2 bases from J; junction bases left unmatched: 5. CDR3 length: 15 residues. The CDR3 DNA reads TGTGCCAGCAGCTTAGGGGCGGGAGCCCCCTACGAGCAGTACTTC. It codes for CASSLGAGAPYEQYF.

Many counts were recorded for this clonotype. V usage is TRBV5-1 and J usage is TRBJ2-1; TRBD2 matches at 10 bases. This CDR3 region has 17 residues. V lost 4 bases to trimming and J lost 7 bases; unmatched junction nucleotides: 14. Germline V gene lookup returns CDR1 SGHRS and CDR2 YFSETQ. The CDR3 nucleotides read TGCGCCAGCAGCCCGGCCTTTTTAGCGGGAGGTGCTAATGAGCAGTTCTTC. Protein sequence: CASSPAFLAGGANEQFF.

In this sample, this clonotype turned up a few times. The chain joins TRBV9 to TRBJ2-1; D call uncertain. Trimming removed 4 bases from V and 7 bases from J, with 21 bases in between. The length of the CDR3 is 16 residues. In germline, CDR1 is SGDLS, CDR2 YYNGEE. CDR3 sequence (DNA): TGTGCCAGCAGCCCCCGGATGAGCGATCTAGGGAATGAGCAGTTCTTC. It encodes CASSPRMSDLGNEQFF.

This clonotype was observed a handful of times. V gene TRBV3-1 combines with J gene TRBJ2-1; possible D gene TRBD1, 6 bases. Germline V gives CDR1 LGHDT, CDR2 YNNKEL (reference sequence). V lost 1 base and J 7 bases, leaving 14 bases between the germline ends. The CDR3 has 15 amino acids. CDR3: CASSQGGLLVNEQFF. CDR3 DNA: TGTGCCAGCAGCCAAGGGGGGCTTTTAGTGAATGAGCAGTTCTTC.

Only a few counts were recorded for this clonotype. V usage is TRBV12-3 or TRBV12-4 and J usage is TRBJ2-7, with a possible D match to TRBD1 (6 bases). This CDR3 is 14 amino acids long. The V end lost 3 bases, the J end lost 5 bases, and 14 bases lay between the germline ends. The CDR3 here is CASSFSATGNEQYF. CDR3 in DNA: TGTGCCAGCAGTTTCTCCGCTACAGGGAACGAGCAGTACTTC.

The chain carries TRBV7-6 and TRBJ2-2; 7 bases match TRBD2. V shed 0 bases, J shed 4 bases, and the junction held 8 bases outside the gene matches. CDR1 is SGHVS, CDR2 FNYEAQ, per germline. CDR3 size: 17 residues. CDR3 nucleotides: TGTGCCAGCAGCTTAGCGCTAATGGCGGGAGTCACCGGGGAGCTGTTTTTT. Protein product: CASSLALMAGVTGELFF.

This clonotype has just a few counts. The V and J genes are TRBV20-1 and TRBJ2-3; tentatively, D is TRBD2 (6 bases). V lost 5 bases and J 5 bases, leaving 14 bases between the germline ends. CDR3 size: 13 residues. Germline lookup yields CDR1 DFQATT and CDR2 SNEGSKA (reference sequence). The CDR3 DNA follows: TGCAGTGCTGGCCGTACCGGGAGAGATACGCAGTATTTT. Its protein is CSAGRTGRDTQYF.

This clonotype has just a few counts. The CDR3 nucleotides read TGTGCCAGCAGTTCACAACCAGGACAGGCCCAGTACTTC. Its protein product is CASSSQPGQAQYF. The rearrangement joins TRBV12-3 or TRBV12-4 to TRBJ2-5; TRBD1 agrees at 7 bases. The length of the CDR3 is 13 residues. V gave up 4 bases and J gave up 9 bases; unmatched junction bases: 8.

This clonotype was picked up many times. The chain is built from TRBV6-1 and TRBJ2-7; tentatively, D is TRBD2 (6 bases). Germline lookup yields CDR1 MNHNS and CDR2 SASEGT. This CDR3 has 15 residues. V was shortened by 2 bases and J by 3 bases, with 14 bases between the two germline ends. The CDR3 DNA sequence: TGTGCCAGCAGTGAAAGTCGACGGGGACTCTACGAGCAGTACTTC. This encodes CASSESRRGLYEQYF.

The rearrangement joins TRBV11-3 to TRBJ1-4; perhaps TRBD1 as D (6 bases). Trimming pared 2 bases from V and 7 bases from J, leaving 8 bases between. Per germline, CDR1 SGHNT and CDR2 YENEEA. The CDR3 runs to 13 residues. The CDR3 is CASSLNRVEKLFF. The CDR3 region has the DNA TGTGCCAGCAGCTTAAACAGGGTTGAAAAACTGTTTTTT.

This chain uses TRBV28 with TRBJ2-3, with 8 bases matching TRBD2. The germline V gene encodes CDR1 MDHEN and CDR2 SYDVKM. The CDR3 is 16 residues long. Trimming took 4 bases from V and 2 from J; bases not matched to a gene: 8. The CDR3 sequence is CASSSSRSGNTDTQYF. In DNA, the CDR3 is TGTGCCAGCAGTTCCTCTCGTAGCGGGAACACAGATACGCAGTATTTT.

The rearrangement uses TRBV2 and TRBJ1-5; tentative D call: TRBD1 (5 bases). V lost 5 bases, J lost 3 bases, and 11 bases lay in between. This CDR3 region has 14 residues. Germline CDR1 reads SNHLY; CDR2 reads FYNNEI. As DNA, the CDR3 is TGTGCCAGCAGTAGGGAGGGGTCCAATCAGCCCCAGCATTTT. Its translation: CASSREGSNQPQHF.